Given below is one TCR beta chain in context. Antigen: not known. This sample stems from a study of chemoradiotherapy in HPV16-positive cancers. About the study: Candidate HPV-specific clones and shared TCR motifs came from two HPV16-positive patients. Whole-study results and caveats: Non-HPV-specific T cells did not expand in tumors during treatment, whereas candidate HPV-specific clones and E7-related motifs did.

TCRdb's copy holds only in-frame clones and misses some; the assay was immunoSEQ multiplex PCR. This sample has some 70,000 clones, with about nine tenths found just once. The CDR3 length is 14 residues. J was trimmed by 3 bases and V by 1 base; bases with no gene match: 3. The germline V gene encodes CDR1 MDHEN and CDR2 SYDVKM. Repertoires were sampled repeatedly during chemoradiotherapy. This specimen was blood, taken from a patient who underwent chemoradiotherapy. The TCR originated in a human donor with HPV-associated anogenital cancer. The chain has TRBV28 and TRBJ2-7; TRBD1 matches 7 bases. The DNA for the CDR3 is TGTGCCAGCAGTTTATTGACAGGGAGCTACGAGCAGTACTTC. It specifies CASSLLTGSYEQYF.